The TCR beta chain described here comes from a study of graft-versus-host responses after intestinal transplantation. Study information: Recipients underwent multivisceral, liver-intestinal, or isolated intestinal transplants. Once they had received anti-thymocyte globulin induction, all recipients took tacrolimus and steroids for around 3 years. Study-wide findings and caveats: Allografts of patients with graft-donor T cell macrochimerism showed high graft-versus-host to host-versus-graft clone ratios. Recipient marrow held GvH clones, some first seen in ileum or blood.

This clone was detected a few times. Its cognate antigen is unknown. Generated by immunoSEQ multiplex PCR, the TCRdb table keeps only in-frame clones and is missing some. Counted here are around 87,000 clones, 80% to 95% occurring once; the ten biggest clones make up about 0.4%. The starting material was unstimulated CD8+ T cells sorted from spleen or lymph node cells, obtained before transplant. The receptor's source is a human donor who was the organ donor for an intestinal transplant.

The CDR3 bases are TGTGCCAGCAGCTCCACAGGGATCCCTGGAAACACCATATATTTT. Protein: CASSSTGIPGNTIYF. The V call is TRBV7-2, the J call TRBJ1-3, with D tentatively TRBD1 (6 bases). Germline lookup yields CDR1 SGHTA and CDR2 FQGNSA. The CDR3 extends over 15 amino acids. V was pared by 4 bases and J by 2 bases, with 12 bases between.